These T cell receptor beta chains were read from a single sample in a study of blood T cell repertoires in COVID-19. Clones were sequenced by immunoSEQ multiplex PCR, and TCRdb holds only the in-frame ones, with some missing. The repertoire has under 200,000 clones, about 85% of them found once; the top ten carry 0.85% to 0.95%. The specimen sequenced was peripheral blood. These receptors were taken from a man between 60 and 75 years old with COVID-19, enrolled during active disease. CDR3s include the opening cysteine and the closing phenylalanine or tryptophan. The D gene is left open where the match is weak. The size field is filled for only some rows; it gives once, few, many or a size class.

d_call	clone_size	v_call	j_call	cdr3_aa	cdr3_nt
.	.	TRBV5-1	TRBJ1-1	CASSASAGRGTEAFF	TGCGCCAGCAGCGCCTCCGCAGGGAGGGGTACTGAAGCTTTCTTT
.	.	TRBV6-5	TRBJ1-1	CASSSPAGMNTEAFF	TGTGCCAGCAGCTCCCCGGCAGGCATGAACACTGAAGCTTTCTTT
TRBD1	.	TRBV18	TRBJ2-5	CASSPRDRVAETQYF	TGTGCCAGCTCACCCCGGGACAGGGTCGCGGAGACCCAGTACTTC
.	.	TRBV4-2	TRBJ1-2	CASSQDLAASRYGYTF	TGTGCCAGCAGCCAAGATTTGGCAGCCAGCAGGTATGGCTACACCTTC
.	.	TRBV2	TRBJ1-4	CASSRGGVGEKLFF	TGTGCCAGCAGTCGTGGGGGGGTTGGGGAAAAACTGTTTTTT
.	.	TRBV9	TRBJ1-1	CASSGTYTEAFF	TGTGCCAGCAGCGGGACTTACACTGAAGCTTTCTTT
TRBD1	.	TRBV15	TRBJ2-2	CATSRDGQDTGELFF	TGTGCCACCAGCAGAGATGGACAGGACACCGGGGAGCTGTTTTTT
.	.	TRBV28	TRBJ1-5	CASSLPGGLGQPQHF	TGTGCCAGCAGCCTACCCGGGGGGCTGGGTCAGCCCCAGCATTTT
.	few	TRBV20-1	TRBJ2-7	CSARQADEQYF	TGCAGTGCTCGACAGGCCGACGAGCAGTACTTC
.	once	TRBV7-2	TRBJ1-1	CASSLLGLGGINTEAFF	TGTGCCAGCAGCCTACTAGGCCTGGGTGGAATTAACACTGAAGCTTTCTTT
.	.	TRBV28	TRBJ1-3	CASSPRLRAPGDTIYF	TGTGCCAGCAGTCCCAGATTGCGTGCTCCTGGAGACACCATATATTTT
.	.	TRBV5-1	TRBJ2-3	CASSLPGSSDTQYF	TGCGCCAGCAGCTTGCCAGGTTCAAGTGATACGCAGTATTTT
TRBD1	.	TRBV5-4	TRBJ1-4	CASSTGTGGKANEKLFF	TGTGCCAGCAGCACCGGGACAGGGGGCAAGGCTAATGAAAAACTGTTTTTT
.	few	TRBV18	TRBJ1-1	CASSPPGDTEAFF	TGTGCCAGCTCACCACCGGGAGACACTGAAGCTTTCTTT
TRBD1	.	TRBV6-5	TRBJ1-2	CASSYRQGGGYTF	TGTGCCAGCAGTTACCGACAGGGCGGGGGCTACACCTTC
TRBD1	.	TRBV19	TRBJ1-5	CASSENWTGTSNQPQHF	TGTGCCAGTAGTGAAAATTGGACAGGGACGAGCAATCAGCCCCAGCATTTT
TRBD2	.	TRBV5-1	TRBJ2-1	CASSLRLAEYNEQFF	TGCGCCAGCAGCTTGCGACTAGCGGAGTACAATGAGCAGTTCTTC
TRBD1	few	TRBV2	TRBJ1-5	CASRPGGYQPQHF	TGTGCCAGCAGGCCAGGGGGCTATCAGCCCCAGCATTTT
.	.	TRBV15	TRBJ2-3	CATSSGSSGTDTQYF	TGTGCCACCAGCAGTGGATCCTCAGGGACAGATACGCAGTATTTT
TRBD2	few	TRBV24-1	TRBJ2-2	CATSTSGDITGELFF	TGTGCCACATCGACTAGCGGGGATATTACCGGGGAGCTGTTTTTT
.	.	TRBV9	TRBJ1-6	CASSVLLRDSPLHF	TGTGCCAGCAGCGTACTACTGCGGGACTCACCCCTCCACTTT
TRBD1	.	TRBV6-1	TRBJ2-3	CASSERQGARDTQYF	TGTGCCAGCAGTGAGCGACAGGGGGCTAGAGATACGCAGTATTTT
.	.	TRBV30	TRBJ1-2	CAWSVSGYGYTF	TGTGCCTGGAGTGTTTCGGGGTATGGCTACACCTTC
.	.	TRBV7-9	TRBJ1-1	CASSLTGNTEAFF	TGTGCCAGCAGCTTAACCGGGAACACTGAAGCTTTCTTT
.	.	TRBV10-1	TRBJ2-7	CASSDPQTAYEQYF	TGCGCCAGCAGTGACCCCCAGACAGCCTACGAGCAGTACTTC
TRBD1	once	TRBV18	TRBJ1-1	CANGQGQNTEAFF	TGTGCCAACGGACAGGGTCAGAACACTGAAGCTTTCTTT
.	.	TRBV5-4	TRBJ1-5	CASSLDQDQPQHF	TGTGCCAGCAGCTTGGATCAGGATCAGCCCCAGCATTTT
TRBD1	once	TRBV7-2	TRBJ2-5	CASSLLTGEETQYF	TGTGCCAGCAGCTTACTGACAGGGGAAGAGACCCAGTACTTC
.	.	TRBV7-9	TRBJ1-4	CASSGENEKLFF	TGTGCCAGCAGCGGGGAGAATGAAAAACTGTTTTTT
.	once	TRBV5-1	TRBJ2-3	CASSLAGTENGPQYF	TGCGCCAGCAGCTTGGCCGGGACTGAGAATGGTCCGCAGTATTTT
.	.	TRBV11-2	TRBJ2-7	CASSLDQINEQYF	TGTGCCAGCAGCTTAGACCAGATCAACGAGCAGTACTTC
.	.	TRBV12-3/TRBV12-4	TRBJ1-5	CASMQGHQPQHF	TGTGCCAGCATGCAGGGCCATCAGCCCCAGCATTTT
.	.	TRBV7-9	TRBJ2-5	CASSSKGPGGHQETQYF	TGTGCCAGCAGCTCGAAGGGGCCGGGGGGCCACCAAGAGACCCAGTACTTC
TRBD1	.	TRBV4-1	TRBJ1-6	CASSQYTGAGNSPLHF	TGCGCCAGCAGCCAGTATACAGGGGCCGGTAATTCACCCCTCCACTTT
TRBD1	.	TRBV5-4	TRBJ1-6	CASSFDRGRSPLHF	TGTGCCAGCAGCTTTGACAGGGGAAGATCACCCCTCCACTTT
TRBD2	few	TRBV5-1	TRBJ2-7	CASSLRAGEGREQYF	TGCGCCAGCAGCCTGCGTGCGGGAGAGGGCAGGGAGCAGTACTTC
.	.	TRBV7-9	TRBJ1-6	CASSGGPLHF	TGTGCCAGCAGCGGAGGCCCCCTCCACTTT
TRBD1	.	TRBV6-5	TRBJ2-7	CASRPPGQGQYEQYF	TGTGCCAGCAGACCCCCGGGACAGGGCCAATACGAGCAGTACTTC
TRBD1	.	TRBV2	TRBJ1-5	CASSMTGVSNQPQHF	TGTGCCAGCAGTATGACAGGGGTGAGTAATCAGCCCCAGCATTTT
.	.	TRBV7-7	TRBJ1-3	CASSTNRRGNMSSGNTIYF	TGTGCCAGCAGCACAAACCGGAGGGGCAATATGAGCTCTGGAAACACCATATATTTT
TRBD1	.	TRBV19	TRBJ2-2	CASRPLTGGSGAGELFF	TGTGCCAGTCGTCCTTTGACAGGGGGATCTGGGGCCGGGGAGCTGTTTTTT
TRBD1	once	TRBV6-5	TRBJ1-6	CASSRDRDNSPLHF	TGTGCCAGCAGTAGGGACAGGGATAATTCACCCCTCCACTTT
TRBD1	once	TRBV6-1	TRBJ2-7	CASSERGRGVEQYF	TGTGCCAGCAGTGAGAGGGGGCGCGGAGTCGAGCAGTACTTC
.	.	TRBV6-5	TRBJ2-7	CASRLTGTHEQYF	TGTGCCAGCAGATTGACAGGTACCCACGAGCAGTACTTC
TRBD1	.	TRBV2	TRBJ1-5	CASSPLTGNQPQHF	TGTGCCAGCAGTCCGTTGACAGGGAATCAGCCCCAGCATTTT
.	.	TRBV2	TRBJ1-2	CASTSAQTGYGYTF	TGTGCCAGCACTTCAGCTCAAACAGGGTATGGCTACACCTTC
.	.	TRBV10-2	TRBJ1-1	CASSVGGDTEAFF	TGCGCCAGCAGTGTAGGGGGTGATACTGAAGCTTTCTTT
.	.	TRBV2	TRBJ1-3	CASSGAPQTTIYF	TGTGCCAGCAGTGGGGCACCACAGACGACCATATATTTT
TRBD2	.	TRBV27	TRBJ2-3	CASSFGGRAGDTQYF	TGTGCCAGCAGTTTTGGCGGGAGGGCCGGAGATACGCAGTATTTT
.	.	TRBV11-2	TRBJ2-2	CASSLYLDSRDTGELFF	TGTGCCAGCAGCCTCTACCTCGACAGTAGGGACACCGGGGAGCTGTTTTTT
.	few	TRBV3-1/TRBV3-2	TRBJ2-3	CASSQVEQRKNTQYF	TGTGCCAGCAGCCAAGTGGAACAGCGGAAGAATACGCAGTATTTT